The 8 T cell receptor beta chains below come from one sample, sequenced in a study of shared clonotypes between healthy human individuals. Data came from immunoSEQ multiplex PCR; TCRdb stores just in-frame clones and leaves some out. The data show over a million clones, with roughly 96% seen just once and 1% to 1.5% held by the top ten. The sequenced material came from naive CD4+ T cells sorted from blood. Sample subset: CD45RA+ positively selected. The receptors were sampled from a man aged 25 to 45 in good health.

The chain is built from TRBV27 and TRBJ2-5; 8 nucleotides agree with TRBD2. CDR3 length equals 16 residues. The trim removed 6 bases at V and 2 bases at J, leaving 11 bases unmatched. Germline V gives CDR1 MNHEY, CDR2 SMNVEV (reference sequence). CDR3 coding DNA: TGTGCCAGCAGCCAAACCGGGACTAGTGGGCAAGAGACCCAGTACTTC. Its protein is CASSQTGTSGQETQYF.

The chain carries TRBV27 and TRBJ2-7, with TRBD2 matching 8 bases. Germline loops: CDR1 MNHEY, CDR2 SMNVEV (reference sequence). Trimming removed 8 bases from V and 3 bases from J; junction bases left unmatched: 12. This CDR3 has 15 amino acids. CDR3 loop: CASVSRPGLVYEQYF. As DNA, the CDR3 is TGTGCCAGCGTAAGCCGCCCGGGACTAGTCTACGAGCAGTACTTC.

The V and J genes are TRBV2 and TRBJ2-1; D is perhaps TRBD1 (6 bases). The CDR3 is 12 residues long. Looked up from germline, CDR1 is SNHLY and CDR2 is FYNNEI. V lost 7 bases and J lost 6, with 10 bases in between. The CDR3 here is CASKGESNEQFF. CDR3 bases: TGTGCCAGCAAGGGGGAGAGCAATGAGCAGTTCTTC.

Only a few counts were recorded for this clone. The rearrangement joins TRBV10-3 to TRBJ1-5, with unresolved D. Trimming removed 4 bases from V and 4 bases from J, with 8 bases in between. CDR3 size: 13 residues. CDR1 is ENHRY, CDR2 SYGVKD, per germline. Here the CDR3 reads CAISGARNQPQHF. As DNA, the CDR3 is TGTGCCATCAGTGGAGCTCGGAATCAGCCCCAGCATTTT.

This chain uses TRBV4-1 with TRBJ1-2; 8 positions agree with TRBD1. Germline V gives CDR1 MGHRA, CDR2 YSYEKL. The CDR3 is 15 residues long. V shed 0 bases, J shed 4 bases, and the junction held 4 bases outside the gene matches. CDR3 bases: TGCGCCAGCAGCCAAGACCCGACAGGGGTCTATGGCTACACCTTC. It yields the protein CASSQDPTGVYGYTF.

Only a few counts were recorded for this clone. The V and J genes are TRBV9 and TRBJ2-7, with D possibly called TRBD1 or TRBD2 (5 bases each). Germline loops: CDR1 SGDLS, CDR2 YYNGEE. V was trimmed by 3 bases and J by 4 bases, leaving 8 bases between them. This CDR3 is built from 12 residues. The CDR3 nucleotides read TGTGCCAGCAGCGGTGGGGGATACGAGCAGTACTTC. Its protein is CASSGGGYEQYF.

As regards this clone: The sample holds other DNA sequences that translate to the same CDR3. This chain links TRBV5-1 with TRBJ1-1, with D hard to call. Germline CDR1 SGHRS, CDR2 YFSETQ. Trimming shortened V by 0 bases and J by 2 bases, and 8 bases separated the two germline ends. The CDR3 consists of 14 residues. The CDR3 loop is CASSLASANTEAFF. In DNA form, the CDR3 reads TGCGCCAGCAGCTTGGCCTCGGCTAACACTGAAGCTTTCTTT.

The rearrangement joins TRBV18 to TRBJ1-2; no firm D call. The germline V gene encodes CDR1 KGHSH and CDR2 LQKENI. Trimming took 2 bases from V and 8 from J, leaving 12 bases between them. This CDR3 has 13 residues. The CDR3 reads CASSPSFLSGYTF. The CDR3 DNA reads TGTGCCAGCTCACCATCTTTCTTAAGCGGCTACACCTTC.